This T cell receptor (beta chain) was sequenced in a study of neurological immune-mediated disorders. Broader study findings: The greatest TCR clonal expansion appeared in HTLV-1-associated myelopathy and the smallest, falling below healthy controls, in multiple sclerosis.

TCRdb recomputed calls from the 5' RACE reads with MiXCR, one row per CDR3 protein. There are some 33,000 distinct CDR3 sequences in the sample; about 1.4% occur only once, and approximately 8.7% lies in the top ten. This clonotype was counted at least ten times. Its antigen remains unidentified. The CDR3 totals 16 residues. V was clipped by 0 bases and J by 0 bases, with 9 bases between them. The germline gives CDR1 MNHEY, CDR2 SVGAGI. The sample was PBMCs. The chain links TRBV6-5 to TRBJ2-1, with D maybe TRBD2 (6 bases). The TCR comes from a woman in her thirties with multiple sclerosis. Here the CDR3 DNA reads TGTGCCAGCAGTTACTCAACTAGCCCCTCCTACAATGAGCAGTTCTTC. It translates to CASSYSTSPSYNEQFF.